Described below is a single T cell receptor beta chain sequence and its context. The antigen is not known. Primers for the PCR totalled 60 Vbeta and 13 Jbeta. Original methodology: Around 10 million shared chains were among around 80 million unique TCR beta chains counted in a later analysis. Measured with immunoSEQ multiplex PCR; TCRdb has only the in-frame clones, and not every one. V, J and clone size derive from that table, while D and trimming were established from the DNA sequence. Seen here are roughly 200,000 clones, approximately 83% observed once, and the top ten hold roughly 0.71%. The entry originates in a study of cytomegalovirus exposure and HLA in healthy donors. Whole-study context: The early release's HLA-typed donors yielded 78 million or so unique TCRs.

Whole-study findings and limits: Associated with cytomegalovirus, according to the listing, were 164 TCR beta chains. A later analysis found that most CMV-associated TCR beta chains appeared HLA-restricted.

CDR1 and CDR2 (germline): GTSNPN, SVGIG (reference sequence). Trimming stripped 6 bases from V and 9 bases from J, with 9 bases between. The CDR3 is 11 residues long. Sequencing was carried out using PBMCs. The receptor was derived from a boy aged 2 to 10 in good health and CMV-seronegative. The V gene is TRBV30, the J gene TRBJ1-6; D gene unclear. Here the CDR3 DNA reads TGTGCCTGCCACGGCGGTTCACCCCTCCACTTT. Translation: CACHGGSPLHF.